The following is a T cell receptor (beta chain) sequence with its context. The DNA is left out, because the CDR3 cannot be placed on it with certainty; the CDR3 is given as TCRdb lists it. Profiled with immunoSEQ multiplex PCR; TCRdb holds only in-frame clones, not every one. This table has around 140,000 clones, 88% appearing once. The record originates from a study of blood T cell repertoires in COVID-19. The germline gives CDR1 MGHRA, CDR2 YSYEKL. The CDR3 adds up to 18 amino acids, both ends counted. Specimen: peripheral blood. This sequence originates from a human donor with COVID-19, enrolled during active disease. The donor label of this sample is uncertain. The rearrangement joins TRBV4-1 to TRBJ2-7; the table's D call, TRBD2, was not checked against the DNA. This CDR3 reads CASSLRTSGGAFGAEQYF.